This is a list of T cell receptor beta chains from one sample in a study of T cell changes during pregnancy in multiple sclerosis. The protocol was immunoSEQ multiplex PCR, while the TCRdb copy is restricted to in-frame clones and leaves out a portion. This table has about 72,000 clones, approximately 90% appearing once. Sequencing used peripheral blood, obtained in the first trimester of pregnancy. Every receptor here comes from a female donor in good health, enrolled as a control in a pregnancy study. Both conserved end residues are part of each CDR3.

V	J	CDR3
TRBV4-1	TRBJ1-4	CASSQEGQGNEKLFF
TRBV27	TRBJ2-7	CASSLLAGESGREQYF
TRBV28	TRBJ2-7	CASRPQGIDSYEQYF
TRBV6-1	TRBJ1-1	CASRQGWGNTEAFF
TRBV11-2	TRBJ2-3	CASSSRERGTDTQYF
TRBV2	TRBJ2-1	CASSDSSYNEQFF
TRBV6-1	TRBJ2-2	CASSGLSGWYHYNTGELFF
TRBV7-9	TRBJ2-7	CASSPLAGVGVYEQYF
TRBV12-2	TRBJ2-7	CASRSGLAGVLCYEQYF
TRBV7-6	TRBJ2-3	CASSLESRGRNTQYF
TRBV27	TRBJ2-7	CASSLSPGPVYEQYF
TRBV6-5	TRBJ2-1	CASRAGLAGIIEQFF
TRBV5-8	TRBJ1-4	CASSLGQGNNEKLFF
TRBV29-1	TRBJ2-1	CSVEGVVAGGPYNEQFF
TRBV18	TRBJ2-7	CASSPIDRGAGEQYF
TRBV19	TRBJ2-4	CASGTGAKNIQYF
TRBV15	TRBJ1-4	CATSRDPGIEKLFF
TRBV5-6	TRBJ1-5	CASSGGPREGKNQPQHF
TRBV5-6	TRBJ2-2	CASSLGPQITGELFF
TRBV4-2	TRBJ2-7	CASSQDSTLAGDEQYF
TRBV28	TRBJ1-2	CASSLGLGDRGGYTF
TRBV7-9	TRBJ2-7	CASSLGRTSGYPYEQYF
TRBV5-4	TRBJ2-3	CASSRGGDSTDTQYF
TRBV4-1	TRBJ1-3	CASSQAEQGKLSGNTIYF
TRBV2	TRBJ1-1	CASRLTGGLAEAFF
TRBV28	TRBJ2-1	CASSPGETSGRNEQFF
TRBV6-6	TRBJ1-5	CASTTQESNQPQHF